This T cell receptor (beta chain) derives from a study of shared clonotypes between healthy human individuals. TCRdb's copy holds only in-frame clones and misses some; the assay was immunoSEQ multiplex PCR. The table records 300,000 to 400,000 clones, about 74% of them present only once. The CDR3 spans 14 residues. The V and J ends lost 3 bases and 3 bases respectively, with 8 bases between them. Germline V gene sequence: CDR1 SGHTA, CDR2 FQGTGA. Material: memory CD4+ T cells sorted from blood. Subset defined: CD45RA-negative fraction. The receptor's source is a man younger than 45 in good health. The chain couples TRBV7-3 to TRBJ2-2; the D is unclear. The CDR3 protein is CASSLDAHTGELFF. CDR3 bases: TGTGCCAGCAGCTTGGACGCTCACACCGGGGAGCTGTTTTTT.